A single sample is the source of the 5 T cell receptor beta chains below, sequenced in a study of beta chain features in type 1 diabetes. Expressed TCRB transcripts were sequenced because the isolated RNA had all been reverse transcribed beforehand. Profiled with immunoSEQ multiplex PCR; TCRdb holds only in-frame clones, not every one. The data show about 140,000 clones, around a tenth seen once. The material sequenced was central memory CD4+ T cells from blood. These receptors all stem from a woman aged 40 to 49 in good health.

This clone occurred a few times. The chain joins TRBV6-1 to TRBJ1-5; maybe TRBD1 (5 bases). The germline V gene encodes CDR1 MNHNS and CDR2 SASEGT. Trimming removed 6 bases from V and 6 bases from J, with 12 bases in between. This CDR3 has 13 residues. CDR3 protein: CASRSQGAQPQHF. As DNA, the CDR3 is TGTGCCAGCAGGTCTCAGGGTGCTCAGCCCCAGCATTTT.

This clone showed up just a few times. The CDR3 protein is CASSLSSRYVFF. The CDR3 DNA reads TGTGCCAGCAGTTTATCCTCCCGCTACGTGTTCTTC. The V gene is TRBV28, the J gene TRBJ2-1, with D uncertain. Germline values: CDR1 MDHEN, CDR2 SYDVKM. The V end lost 1 base, the J end lost 15 bases, and 13 bases lay between the germline ends. The CDR3 sequence is 12 residues long.

This clone was observed a handful of times. The genes are TRBV18 and TRBJ2-2; D might be TRBD2 (5 bases). There are 15 residues in the CDR3. Germline V CDR1 and CDR2: KGHSH, LQKENI. V lost 2 bases and J lost 3, with 10 bases in between. As DNA, the CDR3 is TGTGCCAGCTCACCAATCCGGACTCACACCGGGGAGCTGTTTTTT. Translation gives CASSPIRTHTGELFF.

In DNA form, the CDR3 reads TGTGCCAGCAGTACGGACAGGGGGCTTCAAGAGACCCAGTACTTC. This sequence encodes CASSTDRGLQETQYF. This rearrangement joins TRBV7-2 to TRBJ2-5; 11 bases align to TRBD1. Trimming at V came to 6 bases and at J to 2 bases, leaving 5 bases not matched to a gene. The CDR3 is made up of 15 amino acids. CDR1 and CDR2 from the germline V gene are SGHTA and FQGNSA.

This clone was counted a few times. CDR3 sequence: CASSFPTDGTDNYNEQFF. The CDR3, as DNA: TGCGCCAGCAGCTTTCCCACGGACGGGACAGACAACTACAATGAGCAGTTCTTC. The V gene is TRBV5-1, the J gene TRBJ2-1; 7 bases line up with TRBD1. The length of the CDR3 is 18 residues. Per germline, CDR1 SGHRS and CDR2 YFSETQ. Trimming took 2 bases from V and 3 from J; bases not matched to a gene: 14.